This TCR beta chain stems from a study of graft-versus-host responses after intestinal transplantation. Study observations and caveats: Early post-transplant falls in HvG clones accompanied the peak levels of circulating GvH clones. Within the allografts of patients who had graft-donor T cell macrochimerism, graft-versus-host to host-versus-graft clonal ratios were high. GvH clones were found in recipient marrow; some appeared first in ileum or blood.

The CDR3 has 14 amino acids. Germline CDR1 is GTSNPN and CDR2 is SVGIG (reference sequence). The V and J ends lost 0 bases and 9 bases, in that order; junction bases with no gene match: 8. Comment on this clone: The antigen is undetermined.

Assay: immunoSEQ multiplex PCR; the TCRdb copy retains only in-frame clones and omits some. The repertoire holds about 39,000 clones, with roughly 90% as singletons. The TCR was taken from a human patient who received an intestinal transplant, so some T cells may come from the graft donor. The chain recombines TRBV30 with TRBJ2-1; 7 nucleotides line up with TRBD1. Here the sequenced sample was PBMCs, taken 260 to 270 days after transplant. This CDR3 reads CAWSVQQGWGEQFF. The CDR3 nucleotides are TGTGCCTGGAGTGTTCAACAGGGGTGGGGTGAGCAGTTCTTC.